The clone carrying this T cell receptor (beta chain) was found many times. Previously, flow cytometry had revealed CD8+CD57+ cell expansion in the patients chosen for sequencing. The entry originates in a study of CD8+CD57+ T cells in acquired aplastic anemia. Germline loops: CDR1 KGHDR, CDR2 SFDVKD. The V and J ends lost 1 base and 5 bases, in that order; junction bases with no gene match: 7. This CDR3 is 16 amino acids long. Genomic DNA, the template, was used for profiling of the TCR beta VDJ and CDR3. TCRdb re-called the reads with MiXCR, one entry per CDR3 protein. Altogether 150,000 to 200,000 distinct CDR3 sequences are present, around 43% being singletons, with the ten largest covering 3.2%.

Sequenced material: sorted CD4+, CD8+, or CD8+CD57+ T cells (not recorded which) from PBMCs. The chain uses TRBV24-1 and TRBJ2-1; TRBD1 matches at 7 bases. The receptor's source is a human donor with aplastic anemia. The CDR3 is CATSDLKGGLNNEQFF. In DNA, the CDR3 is TGTGCCACCAGTGATTTAAAAGGGGGCCTTAACAATGAGCAGTTCTTC.